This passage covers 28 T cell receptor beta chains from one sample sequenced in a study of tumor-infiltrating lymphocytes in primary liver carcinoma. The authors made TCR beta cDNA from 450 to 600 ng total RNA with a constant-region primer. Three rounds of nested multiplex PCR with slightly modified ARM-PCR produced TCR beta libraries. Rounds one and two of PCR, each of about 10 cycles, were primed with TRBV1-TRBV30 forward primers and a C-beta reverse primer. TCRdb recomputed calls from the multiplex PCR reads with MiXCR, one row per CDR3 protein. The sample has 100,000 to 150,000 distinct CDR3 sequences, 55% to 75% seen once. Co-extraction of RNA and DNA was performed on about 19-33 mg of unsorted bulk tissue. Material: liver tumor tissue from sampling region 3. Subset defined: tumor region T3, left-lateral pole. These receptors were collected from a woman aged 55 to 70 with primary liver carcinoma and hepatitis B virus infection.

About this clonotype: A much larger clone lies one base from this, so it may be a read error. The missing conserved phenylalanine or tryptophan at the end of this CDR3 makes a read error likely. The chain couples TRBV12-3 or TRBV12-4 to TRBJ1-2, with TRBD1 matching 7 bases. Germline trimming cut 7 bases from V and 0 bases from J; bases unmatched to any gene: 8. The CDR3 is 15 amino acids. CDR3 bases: TGTGCCAGCATGCCGGGACAGCGAGCTAACTATGGCTACACCCTC. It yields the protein CASMPGQRANYGYTL.

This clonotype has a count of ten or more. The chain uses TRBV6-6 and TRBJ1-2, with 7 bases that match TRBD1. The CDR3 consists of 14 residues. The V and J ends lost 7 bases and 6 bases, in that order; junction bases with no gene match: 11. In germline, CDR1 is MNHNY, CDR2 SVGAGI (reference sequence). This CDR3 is CASTSPSTGNGYTF. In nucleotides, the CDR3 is TGTGCCAGCACCTCCCCTTCGACAGGGAATGGCTACACCTTC.

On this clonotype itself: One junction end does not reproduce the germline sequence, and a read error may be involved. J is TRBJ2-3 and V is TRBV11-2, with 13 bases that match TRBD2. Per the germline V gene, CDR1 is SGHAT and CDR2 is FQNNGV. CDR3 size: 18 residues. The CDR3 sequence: CACSSGLAGVLSTGTQYF. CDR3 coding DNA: TGTGCCTGCAGCTCTGGACTAGCGGGAGTACTGAGCACAGGTACGCAGTATTTT.

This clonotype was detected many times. The chain's CDR3 is CASSLSLYNEQFF. Here the CDR3 DNA reads TGTGCCAGCAGCTTATCACTATACAATGAGCAGTTCTTC. The chain combines TRBV7-3 with TRBJ2-1; unclear D gene. Trimming removed 2 bases at V and 4 bases at J, with 6 bases between. This CDR3 contains 13 residues. Germline V gene sequence: CDR1 SGHTA, CDR2 FQGTGA.

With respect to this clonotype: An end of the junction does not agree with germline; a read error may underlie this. The CDR3 sequence is CACSLLGTAQETQYF. CDR3 coding DNA: TGCGCCTGCAGCTTGTTGGGGACGGCACAAGAGACCCAGTACTTC. This chain uses TRBV5-1 with TRBJ2-5, with D possibly being TRBD1 or TRBD2 (5 bases each). CDR3 length equals 15 residues. Germline-derived CDR1 and CDR2 are SGHRS and YFSETQ.

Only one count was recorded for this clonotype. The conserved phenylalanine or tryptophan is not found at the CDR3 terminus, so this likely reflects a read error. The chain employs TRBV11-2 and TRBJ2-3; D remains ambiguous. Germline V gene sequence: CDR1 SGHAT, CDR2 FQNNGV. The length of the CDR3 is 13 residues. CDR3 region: CASSLDRGDTQYY. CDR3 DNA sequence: TGTGCAAGTAGCTTAGATCGAGGAGATACGCAGTATTAT.

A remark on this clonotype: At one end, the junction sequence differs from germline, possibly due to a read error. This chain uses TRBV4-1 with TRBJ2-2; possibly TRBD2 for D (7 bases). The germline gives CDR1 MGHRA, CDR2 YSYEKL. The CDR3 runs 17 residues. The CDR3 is CASSQEGGWLNTRELLF. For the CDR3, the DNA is TGCGCCAGCAGTCAAGAGGGGGGGTGGTTGAACACCCGGGAGCTGCTTTTT.

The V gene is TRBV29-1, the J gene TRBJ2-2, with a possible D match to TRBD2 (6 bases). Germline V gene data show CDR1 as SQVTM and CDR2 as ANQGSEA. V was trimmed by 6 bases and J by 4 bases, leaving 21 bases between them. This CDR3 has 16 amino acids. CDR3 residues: CSVAGTGTLGTGELFF. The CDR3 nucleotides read TGCAGCGTAGCCGGGACTGGGACTTTGGGCACCGGGGAGCTGTTTTTT.

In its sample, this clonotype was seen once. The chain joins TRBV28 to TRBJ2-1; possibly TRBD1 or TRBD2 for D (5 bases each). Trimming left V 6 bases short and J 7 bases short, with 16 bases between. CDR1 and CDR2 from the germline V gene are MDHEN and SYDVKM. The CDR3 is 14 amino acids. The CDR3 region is CASSQGVQVNEQFF. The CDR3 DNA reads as TGTGCCAGCAGCCAGGGAGTGCAAGTGAATGAGCAGTTCTTC.

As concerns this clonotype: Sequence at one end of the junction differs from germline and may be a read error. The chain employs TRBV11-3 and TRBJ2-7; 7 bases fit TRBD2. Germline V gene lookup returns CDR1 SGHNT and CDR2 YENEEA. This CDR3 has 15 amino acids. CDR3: CASSVGGGSPYEQYF. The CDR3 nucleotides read TGTGCCAGCAGCGTGGGGGGGGGAAGCCCCTATGAGCAGTACTTC.

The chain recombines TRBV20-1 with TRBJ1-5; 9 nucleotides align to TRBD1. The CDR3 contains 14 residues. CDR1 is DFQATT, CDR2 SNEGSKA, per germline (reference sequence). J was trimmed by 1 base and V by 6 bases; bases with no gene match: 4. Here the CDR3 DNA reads TGCAGTGCAACAGGGGGCGGCAGCAATCAGCCCCAGCATTTT. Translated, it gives CSATGGGSNQPQHF.

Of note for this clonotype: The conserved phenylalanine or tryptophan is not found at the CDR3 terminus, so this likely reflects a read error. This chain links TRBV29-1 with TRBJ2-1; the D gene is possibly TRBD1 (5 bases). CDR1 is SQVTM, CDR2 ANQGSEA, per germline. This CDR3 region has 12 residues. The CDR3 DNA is TGCAGTTCGACCAAGGCAGGGAATGAGCAGTTCTTA. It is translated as CSSTKAGNEQFL.

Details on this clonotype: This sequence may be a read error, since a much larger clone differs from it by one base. CDR3 DNA: TGTGCCAACAGCCGCCGTCGTCCAGGGGGCGCGAGGAACACTGAAGCTTTCTTT. It encodes CANSRRRPGGARNTEAFF. This chain links TRBV13 with TRBJ1-1; TRBD1 matches at 8 bases. Germline-derived CDR1 and CDR2 are PRHDT and FYEKMQ (reference sequence). This CDR3 is 18 amino acids long.

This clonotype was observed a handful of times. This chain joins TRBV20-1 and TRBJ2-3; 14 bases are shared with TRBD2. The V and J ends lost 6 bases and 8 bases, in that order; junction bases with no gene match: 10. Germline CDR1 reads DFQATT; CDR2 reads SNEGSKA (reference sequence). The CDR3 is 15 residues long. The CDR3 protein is CSAKNMTSGRGTQYF. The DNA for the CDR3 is TGCAGTGCCAAAAACATGACTAGCGGGAGGGGTACGCAGTATTTT.

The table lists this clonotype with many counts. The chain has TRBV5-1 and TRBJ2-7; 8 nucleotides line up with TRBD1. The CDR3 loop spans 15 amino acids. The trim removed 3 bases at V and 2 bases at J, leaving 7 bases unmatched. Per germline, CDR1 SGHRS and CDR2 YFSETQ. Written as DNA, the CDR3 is TGCGCCAGCAGCTCACCCCGGGACAGGACCTACGAGCAGTACTTC. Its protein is CASSSPRDRTYEQYF.

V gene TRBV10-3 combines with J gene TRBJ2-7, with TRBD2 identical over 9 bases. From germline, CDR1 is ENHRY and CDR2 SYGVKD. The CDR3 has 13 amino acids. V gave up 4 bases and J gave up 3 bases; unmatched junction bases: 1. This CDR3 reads CAISATSGYEQYF. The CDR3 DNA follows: TGTGCCATCAGTGCGACTAGCGGCTACGAGCAGTACTTC.

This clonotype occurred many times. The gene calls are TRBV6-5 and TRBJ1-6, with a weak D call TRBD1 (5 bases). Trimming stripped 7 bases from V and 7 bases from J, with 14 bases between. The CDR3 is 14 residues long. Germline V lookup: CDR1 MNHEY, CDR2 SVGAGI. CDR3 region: CASTPGRENSPLHF. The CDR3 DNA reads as TGTGCCAGCACCCCCGGCAGGGAAAATTCACCCCTCCACTTT.

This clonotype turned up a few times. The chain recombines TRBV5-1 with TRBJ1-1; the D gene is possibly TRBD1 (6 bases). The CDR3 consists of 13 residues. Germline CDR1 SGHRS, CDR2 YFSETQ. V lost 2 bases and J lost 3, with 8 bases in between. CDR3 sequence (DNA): TGCGCCAGCAGCTTACAGGGTGACACTGAAGCTTTCTTT. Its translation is CASSLQGDTEAFF. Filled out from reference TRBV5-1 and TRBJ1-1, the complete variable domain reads KAGVTQTPRYLIKTRGQQVTLSCSPISGHRSVSWYQQTPGQGLQFLFEYFSETQRNKGNFPGRFSGRQFSNSRSEMNVSTLELGDSALYLCASSLQGDTEAFFGQGTRLTVV.

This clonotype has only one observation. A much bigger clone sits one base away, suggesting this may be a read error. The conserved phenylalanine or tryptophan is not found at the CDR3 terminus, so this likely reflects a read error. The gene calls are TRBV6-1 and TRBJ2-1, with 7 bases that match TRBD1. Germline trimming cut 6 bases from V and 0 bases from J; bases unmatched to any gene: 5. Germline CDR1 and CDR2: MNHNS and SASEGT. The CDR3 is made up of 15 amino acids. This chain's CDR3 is CASRGGESSYNEQFL. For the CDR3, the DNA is TGTGCCAGCAGAGGGGGCGAGAGCTCCTACAATGAGCAGTTCTTA.

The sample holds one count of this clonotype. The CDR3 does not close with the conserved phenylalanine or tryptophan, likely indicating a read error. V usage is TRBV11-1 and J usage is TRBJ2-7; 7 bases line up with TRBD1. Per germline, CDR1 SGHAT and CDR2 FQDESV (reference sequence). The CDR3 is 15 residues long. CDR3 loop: CTSSYLQGPSYEQYY. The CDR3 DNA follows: TGTACCAGCAGCTACCTACAGGGGCCGTCCTATGAGCAGTACTAC.

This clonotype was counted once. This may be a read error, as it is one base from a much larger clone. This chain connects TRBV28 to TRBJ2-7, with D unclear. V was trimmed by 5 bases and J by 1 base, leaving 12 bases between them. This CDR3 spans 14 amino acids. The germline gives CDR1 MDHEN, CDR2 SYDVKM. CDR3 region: CASSRPRNSYEQYF. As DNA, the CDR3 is TGTGCCAGCAGTCGTCCACGGAATTCCTACGAGCAGTACTTC.

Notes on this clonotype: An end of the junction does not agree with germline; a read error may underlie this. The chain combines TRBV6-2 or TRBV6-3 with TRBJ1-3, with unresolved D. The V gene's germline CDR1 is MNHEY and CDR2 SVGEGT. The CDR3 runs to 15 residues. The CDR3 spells CTSSYGVFPGNTIYF. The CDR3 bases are TGTACCAGCAGTTACGGGGTCTTCCCTGGAAACACCATATATTTT.

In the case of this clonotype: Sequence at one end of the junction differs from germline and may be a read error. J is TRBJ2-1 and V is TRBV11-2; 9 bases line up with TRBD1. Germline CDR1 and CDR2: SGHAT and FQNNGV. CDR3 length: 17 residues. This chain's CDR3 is CASSLRPGQGFHNEHFF. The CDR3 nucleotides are TGTGCCAGCAGCTTACGACCGGGACAGGGATTCCACAATGAGCACTTCTTC.

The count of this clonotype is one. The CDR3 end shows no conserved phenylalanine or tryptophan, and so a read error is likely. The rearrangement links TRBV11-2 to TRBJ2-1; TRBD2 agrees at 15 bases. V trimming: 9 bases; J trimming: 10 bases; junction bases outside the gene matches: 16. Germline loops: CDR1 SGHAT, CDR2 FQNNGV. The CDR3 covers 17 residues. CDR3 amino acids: CASSLRGGLAGGFEQFS. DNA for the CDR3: TGTGCCAGTAGCCTACGAGGGGGACTAGCGGGAGGTTTCGAGCAGTTCTCC.

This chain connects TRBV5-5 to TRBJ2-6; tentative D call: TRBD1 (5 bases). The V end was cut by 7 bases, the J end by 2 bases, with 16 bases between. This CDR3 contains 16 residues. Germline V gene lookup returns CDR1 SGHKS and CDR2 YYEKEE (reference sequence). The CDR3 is CASCSPKGTGANVLTF. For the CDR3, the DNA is TGTGCCAGCTGCTCACCAAAGGGGACTGGGGCCAACGTCCTGACTTTC.

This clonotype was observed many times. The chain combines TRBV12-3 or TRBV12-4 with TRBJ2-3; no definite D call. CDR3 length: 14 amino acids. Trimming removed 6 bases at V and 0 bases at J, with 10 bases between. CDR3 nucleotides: TGTGCCAGCAGCGTTGCCGGGAGCACAGATACGCAGTATTTT. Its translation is CASSVAGSTDTQYF.

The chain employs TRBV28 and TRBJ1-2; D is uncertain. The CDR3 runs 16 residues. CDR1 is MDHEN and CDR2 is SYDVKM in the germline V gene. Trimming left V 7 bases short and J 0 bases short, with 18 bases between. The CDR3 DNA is TGTGCCAGCATAAAGGTCGGGCACAACACTAACTATGGCTACACCTTC. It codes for CASIKVGHNTNYGYTF.

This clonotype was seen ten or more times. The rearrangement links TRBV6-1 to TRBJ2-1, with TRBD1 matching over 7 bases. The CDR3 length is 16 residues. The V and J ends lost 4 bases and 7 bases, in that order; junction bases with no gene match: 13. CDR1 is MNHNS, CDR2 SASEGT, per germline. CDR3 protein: CASSGRQGRGFNEQFF. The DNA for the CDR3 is TGTGCCAGCAGTGGAAGACAGGGTAGGGGTTTTAATGAGCAGTTCTTC.